This T cell receptor (beta chain) derives from a study of CD8+ T cells in alopecia areata. In the study overall: Dosing spanned 6 to 18 months on tofacitinib, then 6 months off drug. Study-wide findings and caveats: Links between baseline CD8+ expansion and response need larger treated cohorts.

Trimming removed 4 bases at V and 8 bases at J, with 14 bases between. The CDR3 consists of 14 residues. CDR1 is SGHTA, CDR2 FQGNSA, per germline. This clone was seen more than once but under ten times. Antigen unknown. Sequencing relied on a cDNA template that was reverse transcribed from extracted RNA. Using immunoSEQ multiplex PCR, the repertoire was profiled, and TCRdb retains in-frame clones only, with some absent. The sample consists of over 200,000 clones, over 60% of them appearing once. Documented treatment: oral pan-JAK inhibitor, 5-10 mg twice daily. Sequences were derived from CD4+ T cells sorted from blood, sampled at week 4, from a patient treated with tofacitinib. The chain employs TRBV7-2 and TRBJ2-2; no definite D call. This receptor was taken from a human donor with alopecia areata. The CDR3 DNA sequence: TGTGCCAGCAGCTCGCTCTTCGGGCCTGGGGAGCTGTTTTTT. Protein sequence: CASSSLFGPGELFF.